Sequencing of this TCR beta chain was carried out in a study of blood T cell repertoires in COVID-19. Germline CDR1 GTSNPN, CDR2 SVGIG (reference sequence). V dropped 8 bases and J dropped 6; count of bases not matched to a gene: 6. The CDR3 has 11 residues. The authors' processing: The authors estimated nucleated cell counts from reference gene primer amplification. The method was immunoSEQ multiplex PCR; TCRdb's version includes in-frame clones alone and lacks a portion of them. V and J calls and clone size are those listed in that table; D and trimming were worked out from the DNA. The repertoire holds around 94,000 clones, with about 82% as singletons.

The TCR sequence derives from a middle-aged man with acute or convalescent COVID-19. The specimen was peripheral blood. V and J are TRBV30 and TRBJ1-1; 7 bases are shared with TRBD1. CDR3 protein: CARGRGAEAFF. The DNA for the CDR3 is TGTGCCCGGGGCAGGGGGGCTGAAGCTTTCTTT. The whole variable domain, filled in from reference TRBV30 and TRBJ1-1, reads SQTIHQWPATLVQPVGSPLSLECTVEGTSNPNLYWYRQAAGRGLQLLFYSVGIGQISSEVPQNLSASRPQDRQFILSSKKLLLSDSGFYLCARGRGAEAFFGQGTRLTVV.